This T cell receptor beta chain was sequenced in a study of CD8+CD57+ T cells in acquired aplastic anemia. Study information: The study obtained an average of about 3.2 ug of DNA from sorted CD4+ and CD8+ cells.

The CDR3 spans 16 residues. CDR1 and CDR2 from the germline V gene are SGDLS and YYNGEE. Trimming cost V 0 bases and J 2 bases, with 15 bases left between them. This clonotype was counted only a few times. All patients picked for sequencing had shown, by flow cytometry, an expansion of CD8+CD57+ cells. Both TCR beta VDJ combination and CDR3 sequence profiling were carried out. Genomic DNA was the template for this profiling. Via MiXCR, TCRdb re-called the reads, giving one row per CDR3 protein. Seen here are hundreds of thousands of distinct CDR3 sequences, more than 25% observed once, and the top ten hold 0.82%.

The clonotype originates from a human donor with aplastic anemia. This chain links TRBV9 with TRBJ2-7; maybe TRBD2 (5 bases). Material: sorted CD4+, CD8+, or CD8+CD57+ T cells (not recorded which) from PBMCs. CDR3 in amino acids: CASSVERSGGPYEQYF. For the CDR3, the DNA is TGTGCCAGCAGCGTAGAACGCAGCGGAGGACCCTACGAGCAGTACTTC.